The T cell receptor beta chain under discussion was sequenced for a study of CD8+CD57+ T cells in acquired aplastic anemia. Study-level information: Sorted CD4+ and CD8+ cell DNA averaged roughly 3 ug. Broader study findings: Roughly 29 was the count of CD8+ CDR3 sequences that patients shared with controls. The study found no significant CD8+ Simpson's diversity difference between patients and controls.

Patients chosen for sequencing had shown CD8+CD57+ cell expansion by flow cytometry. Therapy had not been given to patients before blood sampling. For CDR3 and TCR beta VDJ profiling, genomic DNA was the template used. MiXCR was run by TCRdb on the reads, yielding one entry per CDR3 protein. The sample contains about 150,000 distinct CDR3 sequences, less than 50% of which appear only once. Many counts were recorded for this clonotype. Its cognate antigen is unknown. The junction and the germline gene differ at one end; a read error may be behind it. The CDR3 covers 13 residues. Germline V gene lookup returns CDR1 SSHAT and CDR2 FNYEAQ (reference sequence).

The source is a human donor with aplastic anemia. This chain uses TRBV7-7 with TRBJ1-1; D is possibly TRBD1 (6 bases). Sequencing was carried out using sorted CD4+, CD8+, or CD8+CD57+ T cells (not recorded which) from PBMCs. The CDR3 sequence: CASSSNQGTEAFF. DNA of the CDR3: TGTGCTAGCAGCTCAAATCAGGGGACTGAAGCTTTCTTT.